This record concerns one TCR beta chain sequence. This clone's antigen is unknown. Base quality data are lacking; no much larger clone is found one base away. TCR CDR3 regions were amplified from genomic DNA by multiplex PCR using the deep immunoSEQ assay. Extracted genomic DNA from each cell subset was distributed evenly across all wells of several immunoSEQ 96-well plates, and each plate was treated as a replicate. For sorted subsets, each replicate PCR was loaded with approximately 190 ng genomic DNA, equivalent to some 27,000 T cell genomes. Purified libraries were quantified with a Qubit 3.0 fluorometer, sized on a Bioanalyzer 2100, and re-quantified with the KAPA Library Quantification kit. Each immunoSEQ 96-well plate was sequenced on its own single-read 150-cycle Illumina NextSeq 550 flow cell. The original methods were these. Because the immunoSEQ output included only junctional sequences and no quality scores, the filtering could not be the same as the filtering used for full-length reads. Sequences were annotated with PyIR, a Python wrapper for IgBLAST v1.9, using IMGT germline references to assign V/J genes and CDR3. Reads were filtered out if the reads had weak V/J assignments (E-value above 1e-6), no CDR3, stop codons, out-of-frame junctions, or ambiguous translated residues. V3J clonotypes were defined as sequences sharing an identical inferred V gene, J gene, and CDR3 amino acid sequence. Percentage overlap between repertoires was calculated by dividing the number of shared unique clonotypes by the size of the smaller repertoire. Richness of each repertoire was evaluated using RTK rarefaction, the Chao1 estimator, and Recon v2.1 estimates of unobserved clonotypes. OLGA was used to compute generation probabilities for all TCRbeta clonotypes that the gDNA method yielded from a few donors. TCRdb obtained this table from immuneACCESS and retained in-frame rearrangements with V and J assigned. These tables miss some clones; where compared with another copy, unresolved V genes account for less than half of the shortfall, and the remainder is unexplained. The V and J calls and clone size were taken over from that table, and D and trimming were inferred from the DNA. This sample gives approximately 980,000 clones in total; approximately 80% of them show up just once. The ten largest clones take up about 1.5% of the sample.

This entry belongs to a study of shared clonotypes between healthy human individuals (dated by TCRdb to 2020 to 2021). Looking at the study overall: The cohort comprised two women and three men aged 18 to 49 years. Per donor, three plates each were used for CD4 naive and CD4 memory, two for CD8 naive, and one for CD8 memory. To estimate repertoire size and how much clonotype sharing occurs between individuals, the study deeply sequenced the blood TCR repertoires of roughly 5 healthy adults. To increase sequencing depth and limit assay-specific biases, different laboratories used diverse techniques to prepare libraries and sequence TCR repertoires. Per donor, leukapheresis produced somewhere between about 0.94 and 9.5 billion PBMCs. Results and caveats for the whole study, not just this receptor: Sharing across several donors was observed for approximately 5% of naive CD4, over 3% of naive CD8, about 2.5% of memory CD4, and around 0.44% of memory CD8 clonotypes. Only blood was sampled, and tissue TCR repertoires likely differ from those in blood. Larger estimated clonotype richness was generally found for naive subsets than for memory subsets. Clonotypes shared by all four sorted-subset donors showed higher generation probabilities than non-shared clonotypes. The genetic and exposure-history diversity represented was limited by the small number of donors. Rarefaction of sorted-subset datasets indicated incomplete sequencing despite the large sequencing depth. Pairwise subsampling led to the expectation that sequencing depth would affect the degree of clonotype sharing among donors.

The donors were healthy, HIV-negative adults with no recently reported acute infections or vaccinations. All donors were Caucasian adults living in Nashville, Tennessee, USA. CD4+ T cells were enriched by magnetic negative selection, after which naive cells were positively selected on CD45RA and the negative fraction was taken as the memory subset. Blood was obtained by leukapheresis, after which PBMCs were separated by Ficoll-Histopaque density gradient centrifugation and cryopreserved in liquid nitrogen vapor phase. Purity and quantity of every magnetically sorted T cell population were checked by analytical flow cytometry. From each sorted fraction, genomic DNA was isolated and quantified by UV absorbance on a Nanodrop 2000c. The CDR3, cysteine through phenylalanine, is 16 amino acids long. This entry keeps only the CDR3 DNA: 48 bases, framed from base 1. According to the germline V gene, CDR1 reads MNHNS and CDR2 reads SASEGT. V has 4 bases trimmed and J has 9 bases trimmed; junction bases matching no gene number 10.

The chain is made from TRBV6-1 and TRBJ2-1; TRBD2 fits 12 bases in the junction. This clonotype was obtained from a man aged 18 to 30 in good health. Sequencing input: memory CD4+ T cells sorted from blood. The cell subset or site label for this specimen denotes: CD45RA-negative fraction. The CDR3 protein sequence reads: CASSAPTSGGASEQFF. The nucleotide sequence is TGTGCCAGCAGTGCCCCGACTAGCGGGGGAGCAAGTGAGCAGTTCTTC.